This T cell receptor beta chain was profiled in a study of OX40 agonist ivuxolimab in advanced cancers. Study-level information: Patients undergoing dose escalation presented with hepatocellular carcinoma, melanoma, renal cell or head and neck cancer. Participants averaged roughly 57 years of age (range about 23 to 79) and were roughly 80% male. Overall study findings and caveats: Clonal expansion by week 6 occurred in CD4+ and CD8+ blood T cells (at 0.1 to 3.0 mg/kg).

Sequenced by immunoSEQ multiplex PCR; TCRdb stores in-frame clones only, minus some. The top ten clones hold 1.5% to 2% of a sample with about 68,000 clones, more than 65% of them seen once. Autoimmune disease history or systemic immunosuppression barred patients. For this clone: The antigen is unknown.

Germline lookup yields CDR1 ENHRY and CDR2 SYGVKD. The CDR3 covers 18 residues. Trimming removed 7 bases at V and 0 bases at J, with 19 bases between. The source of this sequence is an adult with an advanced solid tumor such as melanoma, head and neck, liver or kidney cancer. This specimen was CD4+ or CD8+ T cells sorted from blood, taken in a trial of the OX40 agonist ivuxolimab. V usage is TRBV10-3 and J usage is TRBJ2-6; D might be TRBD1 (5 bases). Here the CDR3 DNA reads TGTGCCATCAAGCCGGGTTTACAGGAGAGCTCTGGGGCCAACGTCCTGACTTTC. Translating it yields CAIKPGLQESSGANVLTF.